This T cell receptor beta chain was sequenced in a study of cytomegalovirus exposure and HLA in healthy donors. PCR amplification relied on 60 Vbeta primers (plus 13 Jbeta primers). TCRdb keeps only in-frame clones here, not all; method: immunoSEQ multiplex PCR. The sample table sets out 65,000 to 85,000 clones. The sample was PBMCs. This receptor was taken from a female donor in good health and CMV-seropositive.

The chain's CDR3 is CASSSYVGGEQYF. The CDR3 coding sequence is TGTGCCAGCAGCTCCTACGTGGGAGGCGAGCAGTACTTC. The chain couples TRBV7-3 to TRBJ2-7, with a weak D call TRBD2 (6 bases). Germline lookup yields CDR1 SGHTA and CDR2 FQGTGA. CDR3 length equals 13 residues. Trimming left V 4 bases short and J 6 bases short, with 13 bases between.